What follows is one T cell receptor beta chain and its context. CDR3 length equals 12 residues. CDR1 is SEHNR, CDR2 FQNEAQ, per germline (reference sequence). Deletions cut 6 bases from V and 5 bases from J, with 7 bases between. The data were obtained in a study of control samples from healthy donors and cancer patients. Profiled with immunoSEQ multiplex PCR; TCRdb holds only in-frame clones, not every one. The sample holds about 70,000 clones, approximately 80% seen once. The clonotype originates from a woman aged 45-65 years with lung cancer. Sequencing input: PBMCs. The rearrangement joins TRBV7-9 to TRBJ2-2; D not resolved. CDR3 amino acids: CASRGNTGELFF. CDR3 DNA: TGTGCCAGCAGGGGAAATACCGGGGAGCTGTTTTTT.